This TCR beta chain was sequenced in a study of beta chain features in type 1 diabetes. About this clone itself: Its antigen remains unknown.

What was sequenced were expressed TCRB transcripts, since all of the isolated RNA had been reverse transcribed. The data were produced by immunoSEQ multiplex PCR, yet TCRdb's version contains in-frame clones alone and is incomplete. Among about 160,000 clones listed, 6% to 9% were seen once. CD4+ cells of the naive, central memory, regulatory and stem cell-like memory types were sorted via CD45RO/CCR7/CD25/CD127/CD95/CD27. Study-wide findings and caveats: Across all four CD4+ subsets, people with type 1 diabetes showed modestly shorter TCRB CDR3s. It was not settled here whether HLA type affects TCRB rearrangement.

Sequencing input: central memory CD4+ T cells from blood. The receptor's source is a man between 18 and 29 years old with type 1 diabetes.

The CDR3 region has the DNA TGTGCCAGCAGCGTGGGACTAGCGGGCTTAGATACGCAGTATTTT. Its translation: CASSVGLAGLDTQYF. V gene TRBV9 combines with J gene TRBJ2-3; 12 bases fit TRBD2. Germline V gives CDR1 SGDLS, CDR2 YYNGEE. The CDR3 is 15 amino acids. V lost 2 bases and J lost 5; bases outside the gene matches: 3.